The T cell receptor (beta chain) described here comes from a study of molecular identifiers for immune sequencing clone quantification. Study in general: For replicates, RNA isolated from approximately 20,000 or 98,000 naive CD8 cells was divided into five portions, of which four were sequenced.

TCRdb called the PCR reads again in MiXCR, with one record for every CDR3 protein. This sample has under 600,000 distinct CDR3 sequences, with around a fifth found just once. The sample was naive CD8+ T cells from blood, with Jurkat cell RNA spiked in. Subset of the sample: FACS-sorted CD8+CD4-CCR7+CD45RA+ naive T cells. The receptor was isolated from a human donor in good health. Some libraries in this study had Jurkat cell RNA spiked in.

The DNA of the CDR3 is TGTGCCTGGAGAAATTATTTTACACCGGATTCGGCGAACACTGAAGCTTTCTTT. Its translation: CAWRNYFTPDSANTEAFF. V gene TRBV30 combines with J gene TRBJ1-1, with D unclear. Germline V gives CDR1 GTSNPN, CDR2 SVGIG (reference sequence). The CDR3 is 18 amino acids. The V and J ends lost 3 bases and 1 base respectively, with 24 bases between them.